This T cell receptor (beta chain) appears in the sequencing data of a study of neurological immune-mediated disorders. Unsorted libraries were derived from 2 million PBMCs stored at -80 C. This clonotype occurred many times. TCRdb reprocessed the 5' RACE reads with MiXCR, giving one entry per CDR3 protein. The data show about 59,000 distinct CDR3 sequences, with under 4.5% seen just once and approximately 3.4% held by the top ten. Material: PBMCs. This receptor was obtained from a woman in her thirties with multiple sclerosis.

CDR3 sequence reads: CASSSRTSGSYEQYF. DNA of the CDR3: TGTGCCAGCAGCTCTAGGACTAGCGGTTCCTACGAGCAGTACTTC. The chain employs TRBV7-8 and TRBJ2-7, with 10 bases matching TRBD2. The germline gives CDR1 SGHVS, CDR2 FQNEAQ. J lost 1 base, V lost 4 bases, and 4 bases had no gene match. The CDR3 length is 15 residues.